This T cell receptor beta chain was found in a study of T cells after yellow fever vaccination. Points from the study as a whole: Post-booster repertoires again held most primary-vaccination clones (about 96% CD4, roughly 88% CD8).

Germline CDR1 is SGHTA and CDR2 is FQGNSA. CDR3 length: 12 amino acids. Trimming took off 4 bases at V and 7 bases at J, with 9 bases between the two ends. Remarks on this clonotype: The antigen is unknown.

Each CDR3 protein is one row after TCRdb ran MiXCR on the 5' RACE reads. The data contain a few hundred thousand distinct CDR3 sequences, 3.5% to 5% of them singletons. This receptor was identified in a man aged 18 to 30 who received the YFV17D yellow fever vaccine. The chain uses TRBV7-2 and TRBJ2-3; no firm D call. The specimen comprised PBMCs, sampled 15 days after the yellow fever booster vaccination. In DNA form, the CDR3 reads TGTGCCAGCAGCTCTAAGTGGAATACGCAGTATTTT. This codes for CASSSKWNTQYF.